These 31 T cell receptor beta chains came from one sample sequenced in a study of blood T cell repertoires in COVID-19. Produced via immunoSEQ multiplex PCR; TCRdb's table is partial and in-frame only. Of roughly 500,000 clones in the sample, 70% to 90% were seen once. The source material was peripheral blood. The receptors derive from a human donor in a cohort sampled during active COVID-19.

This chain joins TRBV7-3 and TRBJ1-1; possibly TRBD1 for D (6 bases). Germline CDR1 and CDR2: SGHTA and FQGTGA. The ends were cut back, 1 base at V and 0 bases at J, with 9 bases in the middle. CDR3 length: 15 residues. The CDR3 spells CASSLMGAMNTEAFF. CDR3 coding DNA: TGTGCCAGCAGCTTAATGGGGGCTATGAACACTGAAGCTTTCTTT. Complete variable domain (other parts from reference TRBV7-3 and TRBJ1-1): GAGVSQTPSNKVTEKGKYVELRCDPISGHTALYWYRQSLGQGPEFLIYFQGTGAADDSGLPNDRFFAVRPEGSVSTLKIQRTERGDSAVYLCASSLMGAMNTEAFFGQGTRLTVV.

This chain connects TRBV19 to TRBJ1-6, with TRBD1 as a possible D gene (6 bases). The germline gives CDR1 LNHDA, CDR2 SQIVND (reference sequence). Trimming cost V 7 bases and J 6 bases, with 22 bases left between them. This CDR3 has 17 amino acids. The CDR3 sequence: CASTDYSAGQPNSPLHF. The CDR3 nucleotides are TGTGCCAGTACCGACTACTCCGCCGGACAGCCTAATTCACCCCTCCACTTT.

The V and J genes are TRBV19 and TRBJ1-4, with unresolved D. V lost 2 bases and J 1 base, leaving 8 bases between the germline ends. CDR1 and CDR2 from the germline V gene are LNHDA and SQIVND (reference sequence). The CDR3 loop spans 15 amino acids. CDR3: CASSIRSGTNEKLFF. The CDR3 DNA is TGTGCCAGTAGTATACGTTCCGGAACTAATGAAAAACTGTTTTTT.

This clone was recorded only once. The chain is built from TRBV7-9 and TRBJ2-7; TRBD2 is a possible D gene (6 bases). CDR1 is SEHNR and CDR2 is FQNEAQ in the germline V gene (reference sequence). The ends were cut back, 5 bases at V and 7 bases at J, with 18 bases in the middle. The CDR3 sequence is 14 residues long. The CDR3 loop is CASSLEEGMREQYF. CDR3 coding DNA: TGTGCCAGCAGCCTCGAGGAGGGAATGAGGGAGCAGTACTTC.

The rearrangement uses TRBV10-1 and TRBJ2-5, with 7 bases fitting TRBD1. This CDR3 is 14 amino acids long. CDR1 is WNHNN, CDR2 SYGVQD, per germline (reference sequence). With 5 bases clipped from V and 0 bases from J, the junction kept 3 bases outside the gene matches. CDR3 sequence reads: CASSRTGYQETQYF. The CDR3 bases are TGCGCCAGCAGTCGGACAGGATACCAAGAGACCCAGTACTTC.

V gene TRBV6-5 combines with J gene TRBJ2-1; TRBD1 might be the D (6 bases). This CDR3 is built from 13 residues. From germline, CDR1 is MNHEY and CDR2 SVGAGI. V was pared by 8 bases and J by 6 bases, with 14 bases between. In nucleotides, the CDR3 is TGTGCCAGCGGCAAGGGGGACCTCAATGAGCAGTTCTTC. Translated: CASGKGDLNEQFF.

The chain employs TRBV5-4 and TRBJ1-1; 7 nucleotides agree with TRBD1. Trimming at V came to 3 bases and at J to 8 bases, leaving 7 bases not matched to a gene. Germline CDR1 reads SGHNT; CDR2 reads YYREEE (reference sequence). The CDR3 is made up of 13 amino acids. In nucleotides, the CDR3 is TGTGCCAGCAGCTATGACAGGGACTGGGAAGCTTTCTTT. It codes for CASSYDRDWEAFF.

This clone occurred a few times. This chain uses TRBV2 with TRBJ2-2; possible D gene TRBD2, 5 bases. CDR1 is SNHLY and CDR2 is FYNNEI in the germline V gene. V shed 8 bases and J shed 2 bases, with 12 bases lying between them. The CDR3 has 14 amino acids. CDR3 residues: CASFGSVNTGELFF. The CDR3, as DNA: TGTGCCAGCTTCGGTAGCGTTAACACCGGGGAGCTGTTTTTT.

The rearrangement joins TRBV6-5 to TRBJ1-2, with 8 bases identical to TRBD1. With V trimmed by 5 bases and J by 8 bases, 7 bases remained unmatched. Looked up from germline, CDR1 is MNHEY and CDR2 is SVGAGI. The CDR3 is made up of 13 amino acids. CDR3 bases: TGTGCCAGCAGTCCCAGACAGGGGCACGGCTACACCTTC. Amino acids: CASSPRQGHGYTF.

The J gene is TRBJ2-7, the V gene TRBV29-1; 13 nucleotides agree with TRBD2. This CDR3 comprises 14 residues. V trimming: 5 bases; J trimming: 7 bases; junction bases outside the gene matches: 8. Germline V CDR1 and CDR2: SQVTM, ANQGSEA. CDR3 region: CSVRGTSGNSEQYF. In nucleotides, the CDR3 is TGCAGCGTTAGAGGGACTAGCGGGAATAGTGAGCAGTACTTC.

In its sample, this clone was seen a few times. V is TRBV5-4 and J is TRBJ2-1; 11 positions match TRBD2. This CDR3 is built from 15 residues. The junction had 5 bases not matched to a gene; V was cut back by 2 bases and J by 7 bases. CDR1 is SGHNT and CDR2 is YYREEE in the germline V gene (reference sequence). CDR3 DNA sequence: TGTGCCAGCAGCTTCGTAGCGGGAGGGCCGAATGAGCAGTTCTTC. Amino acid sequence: CASSFVAGGPNEQFF.

In DNA form, the CDR3 reads TGTGCCAGCAGCCTAGGGCCAGGGGGCACTGAAGCTTTCTTT. Translated, it gives CASSLGPGGTEAFF. The genes are TRBV3-1 (or the pseudogene TRBV3-2) and TRBJ1-1, with 7 bases lining up with TRBD1. The J segment lost 4 bases and the V segment lost 4 bases, leaving 6 bases of the junction unmatched. Germline lookup yields CDR1 LGHDT and CDR2 YNNKEL (reference sequence). The CDR3 is 14 amino acids.

In nucleotides, the CDR3 is TGTGCCAGTAGTATTCGGCCGCCTGACATCCAAGCTTTCTTT. It encodes CASSIRPPDIQAFF. V gene TRBV19 combines with J gene TRBJ1-1, with no clear D. Germline loops: CDR1 LNHDA, CDR2 SQIVND (reference sequence). The CDR3 has 14 amino acids. The ends were cut back, 3 bases at V and 9 bases at J, with 17 bases in the middle.

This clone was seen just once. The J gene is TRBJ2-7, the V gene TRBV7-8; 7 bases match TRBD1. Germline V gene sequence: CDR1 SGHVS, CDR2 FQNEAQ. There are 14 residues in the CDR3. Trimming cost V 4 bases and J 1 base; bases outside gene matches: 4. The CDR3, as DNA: TGTGCCAGCAGCTCCCCGGGACAGTCCTACGAGCAGTACTTC. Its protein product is CASSSPGQSYEQYF.

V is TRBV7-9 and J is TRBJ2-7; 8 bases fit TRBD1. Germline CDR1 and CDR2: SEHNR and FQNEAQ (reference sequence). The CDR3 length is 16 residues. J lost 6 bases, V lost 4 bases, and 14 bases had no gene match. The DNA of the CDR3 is TGTGCCAGCAGCTCGTATCGCCGACAGGGGAATATCGAGCAGTACTTC. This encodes CASSSYRRQGNIEQYF.

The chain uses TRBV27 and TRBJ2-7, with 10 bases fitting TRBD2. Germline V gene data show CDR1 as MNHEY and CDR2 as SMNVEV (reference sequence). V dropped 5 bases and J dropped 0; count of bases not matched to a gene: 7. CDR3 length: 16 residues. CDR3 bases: TGTGCCAGCAGTCGTGGACTAGCGGAGATCTCCTACGAGCAGTACTTC. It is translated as CASSRGLAEISYEQYF.

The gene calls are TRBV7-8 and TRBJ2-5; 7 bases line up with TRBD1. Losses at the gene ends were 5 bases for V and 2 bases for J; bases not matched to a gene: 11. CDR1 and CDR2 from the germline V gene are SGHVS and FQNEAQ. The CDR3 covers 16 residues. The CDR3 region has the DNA TGTGCCAGCAGCACCGTACAGGGGCCACCGCAAGAGACCCAGTACTTC. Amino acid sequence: CASSTVQGPPQETQYF.

The CDR3 DNA follows: TGTGCCAGTACTAGCTCCAGGGGGAGGCCCAATAATGAGCAGTTCTTC. Translating it yields CASTSSRGRPNNEQFF. This chain links TRBV7-2 with TRBJ2-1, with D maybe TRBD1 (7 bases). V was cut by 9 bases and J by 7 bases, with 25 bases left in between. The V gene's germline CDR1 is SGHTA and CDR2 FQGNSA. The CDR3 covers 16 residues.

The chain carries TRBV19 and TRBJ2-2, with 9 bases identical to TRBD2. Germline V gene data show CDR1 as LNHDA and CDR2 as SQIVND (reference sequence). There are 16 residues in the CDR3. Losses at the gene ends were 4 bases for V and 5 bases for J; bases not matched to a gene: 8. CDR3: CASSTIAGVGTGELFF. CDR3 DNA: TGTGCCAGTAGTACGATAGCGGGAGTGGGTACCGGGGAGCTGTTTTTT. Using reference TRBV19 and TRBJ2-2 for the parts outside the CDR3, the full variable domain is DGGITQSPKYLFRKEGQNVTLSCEQNLNHDAMYWYRQDPGQGLRLIYYSQIVNDFQKGDIAEGYSVSREKKESFPLTVTSAQKNPTAFYLCASSTIAGVGTGELFFGEGSRLTVL.

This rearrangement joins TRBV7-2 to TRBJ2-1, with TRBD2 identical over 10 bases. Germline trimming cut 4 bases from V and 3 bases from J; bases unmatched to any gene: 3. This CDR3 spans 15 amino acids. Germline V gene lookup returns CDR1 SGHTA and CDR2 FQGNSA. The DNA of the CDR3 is TGTGCCAGCAGCTCCAGCGGGAGGGGCTACAATGAGCAGTTCTTC. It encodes CASSSSGRGYNEQFF.

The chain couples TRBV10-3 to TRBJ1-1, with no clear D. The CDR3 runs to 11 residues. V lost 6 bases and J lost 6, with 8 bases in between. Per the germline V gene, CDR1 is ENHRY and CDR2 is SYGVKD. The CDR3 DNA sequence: TGTGCCATCAGCGACAATTCTGAAGCTTTCTTT. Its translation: CAISDNSEAFF.

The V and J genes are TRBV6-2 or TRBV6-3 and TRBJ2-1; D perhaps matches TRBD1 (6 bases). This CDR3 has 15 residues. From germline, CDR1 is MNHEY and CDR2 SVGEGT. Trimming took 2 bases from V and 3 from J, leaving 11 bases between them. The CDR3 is CASSYGAGVYNEQFF. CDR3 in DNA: TGTGCCAGCAGTTACGGGGCAGGGGTCTACAATGAGCAGTTCTTC.

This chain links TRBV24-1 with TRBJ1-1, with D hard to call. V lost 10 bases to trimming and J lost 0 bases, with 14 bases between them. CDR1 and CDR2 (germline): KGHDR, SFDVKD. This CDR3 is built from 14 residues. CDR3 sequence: CATLGRSVNTEAFF. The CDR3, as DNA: TGTGCCACTTTGGGGAGGTCTGTGAACACTGAAGCTTTCTTT.

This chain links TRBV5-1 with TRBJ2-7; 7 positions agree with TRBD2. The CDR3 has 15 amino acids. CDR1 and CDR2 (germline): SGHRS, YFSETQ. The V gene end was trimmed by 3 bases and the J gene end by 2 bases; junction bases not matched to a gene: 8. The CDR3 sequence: CASSSRGGTTYEQYF. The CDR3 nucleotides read TGCGCCAGCAGCTCCCGGGGAGGGACCACCTACGAGCAGTACTTC.

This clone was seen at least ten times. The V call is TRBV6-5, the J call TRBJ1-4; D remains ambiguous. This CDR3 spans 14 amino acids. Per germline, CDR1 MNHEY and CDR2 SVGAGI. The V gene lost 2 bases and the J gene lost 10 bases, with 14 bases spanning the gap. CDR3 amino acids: CASSYRGPAGKLFF. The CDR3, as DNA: TGTGCCAGCAGTTACCGAGGGCCGGCAGGAAAACTGTTTTTT.

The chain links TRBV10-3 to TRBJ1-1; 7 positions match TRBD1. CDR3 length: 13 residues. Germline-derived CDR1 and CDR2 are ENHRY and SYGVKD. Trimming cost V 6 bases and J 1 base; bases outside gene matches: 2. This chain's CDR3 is CAISRQGNTEAFF. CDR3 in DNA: TGTGCCATCAGCCGACAGGGGAACACTGAAGCTTTCTTT.

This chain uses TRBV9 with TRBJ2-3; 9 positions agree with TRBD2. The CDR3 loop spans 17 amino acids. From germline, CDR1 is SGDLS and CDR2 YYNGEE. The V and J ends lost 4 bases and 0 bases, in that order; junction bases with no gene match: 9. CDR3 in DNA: TGTGCCAGCAGCCCCGGCGGACTAGCGAAAAGCACAGATACGCAGTATTTT. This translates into CASSPGGLAKSTDTQYF.

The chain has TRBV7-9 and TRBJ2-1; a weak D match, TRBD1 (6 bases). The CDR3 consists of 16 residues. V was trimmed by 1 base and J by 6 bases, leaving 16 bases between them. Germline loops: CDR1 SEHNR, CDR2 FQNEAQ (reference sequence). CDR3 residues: CASSLDTGGRRNEQFF. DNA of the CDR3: TGTGCCAGCAGCTTAGATACTGGGGGCAGGCGCAATGAGCAGTTCTTC.

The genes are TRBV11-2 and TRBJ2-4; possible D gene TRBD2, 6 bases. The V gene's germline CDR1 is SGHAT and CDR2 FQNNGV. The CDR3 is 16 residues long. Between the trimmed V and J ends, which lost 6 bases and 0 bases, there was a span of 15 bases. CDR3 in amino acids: CASRLTAGGAKNIQYF. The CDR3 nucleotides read TGTGCCAGCAGATTAACAGCGGGCGGAGCCAAAAACATTCAGTACTTC.

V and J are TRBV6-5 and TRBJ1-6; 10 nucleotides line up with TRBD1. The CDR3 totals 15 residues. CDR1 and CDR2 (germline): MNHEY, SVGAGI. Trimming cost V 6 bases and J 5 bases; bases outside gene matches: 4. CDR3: CASRGTGVHNSPLHF. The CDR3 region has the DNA TGTGCCAGCAGGGGGACAGGGGTTCATAATTCACCCCTCCACTTT.

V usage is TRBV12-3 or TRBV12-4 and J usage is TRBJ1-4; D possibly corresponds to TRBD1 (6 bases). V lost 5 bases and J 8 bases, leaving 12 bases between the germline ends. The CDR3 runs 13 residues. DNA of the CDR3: TGTGCCAGCAGTCAACATACAGGGGAAAAACTGTTTTTT. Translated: CASSQHTGEKLFF.